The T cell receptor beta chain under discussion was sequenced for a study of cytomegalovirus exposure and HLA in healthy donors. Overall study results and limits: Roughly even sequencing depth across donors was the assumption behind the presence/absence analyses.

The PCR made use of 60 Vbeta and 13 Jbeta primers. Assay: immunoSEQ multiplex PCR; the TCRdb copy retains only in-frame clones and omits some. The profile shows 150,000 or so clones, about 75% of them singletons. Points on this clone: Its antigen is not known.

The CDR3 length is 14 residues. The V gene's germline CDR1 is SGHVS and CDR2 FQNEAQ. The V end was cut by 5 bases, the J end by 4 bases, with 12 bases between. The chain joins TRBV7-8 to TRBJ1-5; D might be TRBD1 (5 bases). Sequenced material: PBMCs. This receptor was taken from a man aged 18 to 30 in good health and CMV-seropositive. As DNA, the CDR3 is TGTGCCAGCAGCCGTACAAGGGGAAATCAGCCCCAGCATTTT. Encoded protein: CASSRTRGNQPQHF.